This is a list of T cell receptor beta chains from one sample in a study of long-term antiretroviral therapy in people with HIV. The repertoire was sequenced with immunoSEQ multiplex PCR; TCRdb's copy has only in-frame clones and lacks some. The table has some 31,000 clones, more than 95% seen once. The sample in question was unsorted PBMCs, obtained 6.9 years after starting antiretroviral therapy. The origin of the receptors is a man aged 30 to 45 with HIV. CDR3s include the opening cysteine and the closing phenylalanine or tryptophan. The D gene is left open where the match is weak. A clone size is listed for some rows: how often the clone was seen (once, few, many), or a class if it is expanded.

CASSSYTEPQETQYF | TGTGCCAGCAGCTCCTACACAGAGCCACAAGAGACCCAGTACTTC | . | TRBJ2-5 | TRBV7-9 | .
CASSWGGSLDYGYTF | TGTGCCAGCAGCTGGGGGGGGTCTCTAGACTATGGCTACACCTTC | . | TRBJ1-2 | TRBV6-5 | .
CSVEQDYEQYF | TGCAGCGTTGAACAGGACTACGAGCAGTACTTC | . | TRBJ2-7 | TRBV29-1 | .
CATSRGLAGYNEQFF | TGTGCCACCAGCAGAGGCCTAGCGGGTTACAATGAGCAGTTCTTC | TRBD2 | TRBJ2-1 | TRBV15 | .
CASSLNGADQETQYF | TGCGCCAGCAGCTTGAATGGAGCGGACCAAGAGACCCAGTACTTC | . | TRBJ2-5 | TRBV5-1 | once
CASSFELAGDTQYF | TGTGCCAGCAGCTTTGAACTAGCGGGGGATACGCAGTATTTT | TRBD2 | TRBJ2-3 | TRBV13 | .
CASSKLTGRSYEQYF | TGTGCCAGCAGTAAATTAACGGGCCGCAGTTACGAGCAGTACTTC | . | TRBJ2-7 | TRBV25-1 | .
CSVGQGQGYTF | TGCAGCGTTGGACAGGGACAAGGCTACACCTTC | TRBD1 | TRBJ1-2 | TRBV29-1 | .
CAISGGIYEQYF | TGTGCCATTAGCGGGGGCATTTACGAGCAGTACTTC | TRBD2 | TRBJ2-7 | TRBV7-9 | .
CASSQDKEGRNTEAFF | TGCGCCAGCAGCCAAGATAAGGAGGGGAGGAACACTGAAGCTTTCTTT | . | TRBJ1-1 | TRBV4-3 | .
CASSLRSSNSPLHF | TGTGCCAGCAGTCTAAGAAGTTCTAATTCACCCCTCCACTTT | . | TRBJ1-6 | TRBV9 | .
CASSGQGYNQPQHF | TGTGCCAGCAGTGGACAGGGTTACAATCAGCCCCAGCATTTT | TRBD1 | TRBJ1-5 | TRBV2 | .
CASSLGATRAVHTEAFF | TGCGCCAGCAGCTTAGGGGCTACAAGGGCGGTCCACACTGAAGCTTTCTTT | . | TRBJ1-1 | TRBV5-1 | .
CASSLFEADTQYF | TGTGCCAGCAGCTTATTCGAGGCAGATACGCAGTATTTT | . | TRBJ2-3 | TRBV7-9 | .
CASSLDGGKGEKLFF | TGTGCCAGCAGCCTGGATGGCGGGAAGGGAGAAAAACTGTTTTTT | . | TRBJ1-4 | TRBV9 | .
CASSFPSTEAFF | TGCGCCAGCAGCTTTCCCTCCACTGAAGCTTTCTTT | . | TRBJ1-1 | TRBV5-1 | .
CASSWRTSGDPGTQYF | TGTGCCAGCAGCTGGAGGACTAGCGGGGATCCAGGTACGCAGTATTTT | TRBD2 | TRBJ2-3 | TRBV5-6 | .